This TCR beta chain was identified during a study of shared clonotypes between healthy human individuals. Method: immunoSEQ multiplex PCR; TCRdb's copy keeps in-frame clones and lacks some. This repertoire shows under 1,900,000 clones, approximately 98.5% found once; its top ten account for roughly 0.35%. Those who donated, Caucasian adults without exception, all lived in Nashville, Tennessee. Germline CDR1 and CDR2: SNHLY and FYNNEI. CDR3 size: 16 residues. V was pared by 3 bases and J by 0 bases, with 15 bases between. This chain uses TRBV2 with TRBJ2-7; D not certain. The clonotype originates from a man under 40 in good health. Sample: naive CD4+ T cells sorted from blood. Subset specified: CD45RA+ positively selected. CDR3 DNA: TGTGCCAGCAGTGACAAGTCCAGGTCGAGCTCCTACGAGCAGTACTTC. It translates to CASSDKSRSSSYEQYF.